The text below deals with one T cell receptor beta chain. The data derive from a study of control samples from healthy donors and cancer patients. Trimming shortened V by 4 bases and J by 2 bases, and 17 bases separated the two germline ends. This CDR3 has 16 amino acids. Germline V CDR1 and CDR2: MGHRA, YSYEKL. Method: immunoSEQ multiplex PCR; TCRdb's copy keeps in-frame clones and lacks some. The table records 79,000 or so clones, 85% to 90% of them present only once. The receptor was isolated from a woman aged 50 to 60 with colorectal cancer. The sample consisted of PBMCs. The chain carries TRBV4-1 and TRBJ2-5; TRBD2 is a possible D gene (7 bases). CDR3 sequence: CASSLRGGGLQETQYF. In nucleotides, the CDR3 is TGCGCCAGCAGCCTGAGAGGGGGGGGCCTACAAGAGACCCAGTACTTC.